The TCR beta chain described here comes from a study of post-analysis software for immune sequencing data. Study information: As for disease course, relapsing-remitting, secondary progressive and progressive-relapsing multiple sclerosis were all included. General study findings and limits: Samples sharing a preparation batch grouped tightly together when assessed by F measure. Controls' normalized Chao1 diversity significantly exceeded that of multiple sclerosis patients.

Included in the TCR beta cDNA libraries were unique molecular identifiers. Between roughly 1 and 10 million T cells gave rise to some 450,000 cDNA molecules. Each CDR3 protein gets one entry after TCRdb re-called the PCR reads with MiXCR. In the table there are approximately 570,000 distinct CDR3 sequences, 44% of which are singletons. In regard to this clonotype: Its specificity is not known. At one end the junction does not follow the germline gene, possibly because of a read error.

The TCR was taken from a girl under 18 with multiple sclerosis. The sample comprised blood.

CDR3 protein: CSAGEKSGSSYNEQFF. The CDR3 bases are TGCAGTGCTGGAGAGAAAAGCGGGAGCTCCTACAATGAGCAGTTCTTC. This chain uses TRBV20-1 with TRBJ2-1; 8 bases map to TRBD2. CDR3 length: 16 residues. CDR1 is DFQATT and CDR2 is SNEGSKA in the germline V gene (reference sequence).